A selection of T cell receptor beta chains follows, all from one sample in a study of cytomegalovirus exposure and HLA in healthy donors. Generated by immunoSEQ multiplex PCR, the TCRdb table keeps only in-frame clones and is missing some. Altogether approximately 92,000 clones are present, just over 70% being singletons, with the ten largest covering under 8.5%. The source material was PBMCs. These TCRs come from a man in his 60s in good health and CMV-seronegative. Both conserved end residues are part of each CDR3. The order of the fields is D gene, V gene, clone size, J gene, CDR3 protein, CDR3 DNA. A D gene is named only where the DNA matches it firmly. Only some rows state a clone size, as once, few, many or a class for expanded clones.

d_call: TRBD1
v_call: TRBV2
clone_size: -
j_call: TRBJ1-5
cdr3_aa: CASGQGRHQPQHF
cdr3_nt: TGTGCCAGCGGACAGGGAAGGCACCAGCCCCAGCATTTT

d_call: -
v_call: TRBV19
clone_size: once
j_call: TRBJ2-3
cdr3_aa: CASSPQRPGSGTDTQYF
cdr3_nt: TGTGCCAGTAGCCCCCAGCGTCCCGGGAGTGGCACAGATACGCAGTATTTT

d_call: -
v_call: TRBV9
clone_size: few
j_call: TRBJ2-2
cdr3_aa: CASSEYSPTGELFF
cdr3_nt: TGTGCCAGCAGCGAATACAGTCCTACCGGGGAGCTGTTTTTT

d_call: -
v_call: TRBV5-1
clone_size: -
j_call: TRBJ1-1
cdr3_aa: CASSLNWVERAFF
cdr3_nt: TGCGCCAGCAGCTTAAATTGGGTAGAGCGGGCTTTCTTT

d_call: -
v_call: TRBV4-2
clone_size: -
j_call: TRBJ2-7
cdr3_aa: CVSSLDRGGAYEQYF
cdr3_nt: TGTGTCAGCAGCCTCGATAGGGGGGGGGCCTACGAGCAGTACTTC

d_call: TRBD1
v_call: TRBV11-3
clone_size: -
j_call: TRBJ2-5
cdr3_aa: CASSDGTGPQETQYF
cdr3_nt: TGTGCCAGCAGCGACGGGACAGGCCCTCAGGAGACCCAGTACTTC

d_call: -
v_call: TRBV9
clone_size: few
j_call: TRBJ1-1
cdr3_aa: CASRKPHSYDEAFF
cdr3_nt: TGTGCCAGCAGGAAGCCGCACAGCTATGATGAAGCTTTCTTT

d_call: TRBD1
v_call: TRBV29-1
clone_size: -
j_call: TRBJ1-5
cdr3_aa: CSVSPTGSNQPQHF
cdr3_nt: TGCAGCGTAAGTCCGACAGGGTCCAATCAGCCCCAGCATTTT

d_call: -
v_call: TRBV6-5
clone_size: -
j_call: TRBJ2-5
cdr3_aa: CASSDRYQEIQYF
cdr3_nt: TGTGCCAGCAGTGATCGCTACCAAGAGATCCAGTACTTC

d_call: -
v_call: TRBV6-1
clone_size: -
j_call: TRBJ2-2
cdr3_aa: CASSEFVSTGELFF
cdr3_nt: TGTGCCAGCAGTGAATTCGTGTCCACCGGGGAGCTGTTTTTT

d_call: -
v_call: TRBV15
clone_size: -
j_call: TRBJ2-1
cdr3_aa: CATSRAGTPYNEQFF
cdr3_nt: TGTGCCACCAGCAGAGCCGGGACACCCTACAATGAGCAGTTCTTC

d_call: -
v_call: TRBV7-9
clone_size: few
j_call: TRBJ1-1
cdr3_aa: CSSSFRNTEAFF
cdr3_nt: TGTTCCAGCAGCTTCAGGAACACTGAAGCTTTCTTT

d_call: TRBD1
v_call: TRBV9
clone_size: -
j_call: TRBJ1-2
cdr3_aa: CASSDDRGHYGYTF
cdr3_nt: TGTGCCAGCAGCGATGACAGGGGGCACTATGGCTACACCTTC

d_call: -
v_call: TRBV7-9
clone_size: few
j_call: TRBJ2-1
cdr3_aa: CASSLMAFRANEQFF
cdr3_nt: TGTGCCAGCAGCTTAATGGCCTTTCGTGCCAATGAGCAGTTCTTC

d_call: -
v_call: TRBV7-8
clone_size: -
j_call: TRBJ1-1
cdr3_aa: CASSLGGGRGDEAFF
cdr3_nt: TGTGCCAGCAGCTTAGGGGGGGGCAGGGGTGATGAAGCTTTCTTT

d_call: -
v_call: TRBV5-1
clone_size: -
j_call: TRBJ2-3
cdr3_aa: CASSPGIVAGTDTQYF
cdr3_nt: TGCGCCAGCAGCCCGGGTATAGTGGCGGGCACAGATACGCAGTATTTT

d_call: -
v_call: TRBV5-4
clone_size: once
j_call: TRBJ2-7
cdr3_aa: CASSKWQEASYEQYF
cdr3_nt: TGTGCCAGCAGCAAATGGCAGGAGGCGAGCTACGAGCAGTACTTC

d_call: TRBD2
v_call: TRBV10-2
clone_size: -
j_call: TRBJ2-1
cdr3_aa: CASRSSGSYNEQFF
cdr3_nt: TGCGCCAGCAGATCTAGCGGGTCCTACAATGAGCAGTTCTTC

d_call: TRBD2
v_call: TRBV5-1
clone_size: -
j_call: TRBJ2-7
cdr3_aa: CASSLSLAGNEQYF
cdr3_nt: TGCGCCAGCAGCTTGTCTCTAGCGGGAAACGAGCAGTACTTC

d_call: TRBD2
v_call: TRBV25-1
clone_size: few
j_call: TRBJ2-1
cdr3_aa: CASRRAGFSYNEQFF
cdr3_nt: TGTGCCAGCAGGAGAGCGGGGTTCTCCTACAATGAGCAGTTCTTC

d_call: -
v_call: TRBV5-1
clone_size: -
j_call: TRBJ2-3
cdr3_aa: CASSLSRPGWDRDTQYF
cdr3_nt: TGCGCCAGCAGCTTGAGTCGACCAGGGTGGGATCGAGATACGCAGTATTTT

d_call: TRBD1
v_call: TRBV5-4
clone_size: -
j_call: TRBJ1-1
cdr3_aa: CASSFIGQGGTEAFF
cdr3_nt: TGTGCCAGCAGCTTTATTGGACAGGGGGGCACTGAAGCTTTCTTT

d_call: -
v_call: TRBV29-1
clone_size: -
j_call: TRBJ2-7
cdr3_aa: CSVRTSGIYEQYF
cdr3_nt: TGCAGCGTCCGTACGTCAGGGATCTACGAGCAGTACTTC

d_call: TRBD1
v_call: TRBV5-4
clone_size: few
j_call: TRBJ2-7
cdr3_aa: CASSSNRGTYEQYF
cdr3_nt: TGTGCCAGCAGTTCTAACAGGGGAACCTACGAGCAGTACTTC

d_call: TRBD2
v_call: TRBV5-1
clone_size: few
j_call: TRBJ2-7
cdr3_aa: CASSLGGTSEQYF
cdr3_nt: TGCGCCAGCAGCTTGGGTGGGACTAGCGAGCAGTACTTC

d_call: TRBD1
v_call: TRBV2
clone_size: -
j_call: TRBJ2-2
cdr3_aa: CASSYRDRGRGELFF
cdr3_nt: TGTGCCAGCAGTTATAGGGACAGGGGTCGGGGGGAGCTGTTTTTT

d_call: -
v_call: TRBV2
clone_size: -
j_call: TRBJ1-2
cdr3_aa: CASRSGQGSNYGYTF
cdr3_nt: TGTGCCAGCAGATCTGGCCAGGGATCCAACTATGGCTACACCTTC

d_call: TRBD2
v_call: TRBV6-1
clone_size: -
j_call: TRBJ2-7
cdr3_aa: CASSGRGEQYF
cdr3_nt: TGTGCCAGCTCAGGGAGGGGCGAGCAGTACTTC

d_call: TRBD2
v_call: TRBV7-8
clone_size: few
j_call: TRBJ2-7
cdr3_aa: CASSPSTSGSNEQYF
cdr3_nt: TGTGCCAGCAGCCCCTCGACTAGCGGGAGCAACGAGCAGTACTTC

d_call: TRBD2
v_call: TRBV5-1
clone_size: -
j_call: TRBJ2-3
cdr3_aa: CASSFGLAGPSTDTQYF
cdr3_nt: TGCGCCAGCAGCTTCGGGCTAGCGGGGCCTAGCACAGATACGCAGTATTTT

d_call: -
v_call: TRBV15
clone_size: -
j_call: TRBJ1-1
cdr3_aa: CATSRDAAGNTEAFF
cdr3_nt: TGTGCCACCAGCAGAGATGCGGCGGGGAACACTGAAGCTTTCTTT

d_call: TRBD1
v_call: TRBV5-1
clone_size: -
j_call: TRBJ1-4
cdr3_aa: CASSFGTDEKLFF
cdr3_nt: TGCGCCAGCAGCTTCGGGACAGATGAAAAACTGTTTTTT

d_call: TRBD1
v_call: TRBV28
clone_size: few
j_call: TRBJ1-6
cdr3_aa: CASSLQTGNGYSPLHF
cdr3_nt: TGTGCCAGCAGTTTACAGACAGGGAATGGTTATTCACCCCTCCACTTT

d_call: TRBD1
v_call: TRBV28
clone_size: few
j_call: TRBJ1-2
cdr3_aa: CASSSQGDLYGYTF
cdr3_nt: TGTGCCAGCAGTTCGCAGGGGGACCTTTATGGCTACACCTTC

d_call: TRBD2
v_call: TRBV4-1
clone_size: -
j_call: TRBJ2-5
cdr3_aa: CASSQVGLAGGRGETQYF
cdr3_nt: TGCGCCAGCAGCCAAGTCGGACTAGCGGGGGGGCGGGGAGAGACCCAGTACTTC

d_call: TRBD2
v_call: TRBV29-1
clone_size: few
j_call: TRBJ2-3
cdr3_aa: CSVIAGAFTDTQYF
cdr3_nt: TGCAGCGTTATAGCGGGGGCATTCACAGATACGCAGTATTTT

d_call: -
v_call: TRBV6-1
clone_size: few
j_call: TRBJ1-1
cdr3_aa: CASSELELNTEAFF
cdr3_nt: TGTGCCAGCAGTGAACTAGAGCTGAACACTGAAGCTTTCTTT

d_call: TRBD1
v_call: TRBV5-6
clone_size: once
j_call: TRBJ1-2
cdr3_aa: CASSTGQANYGYTF
cdr3_nt: TGTGCCAGCAGCACTGGACAGGCGAACTATGGCTACACCTTC

d_call: -
v_call: TRBV20-1
clone_size: -
j_call: TRBJ1-1
cdr3_aa: CSAPGVTEAFF
cdr3_nt: TGCAGTGCTCCGGGGGTAACTGAAGCTTTCTTT

d_call: -
v_call: TRBV30
clone_size: -
j_call: TRBJ2-5
cdr3_aa: CAWSVSGGGETQYF
cdr3_nt: TGTGCCTGGAGTGTTTCAGGGGGAGGAGAGACCCAGTACTTC

d_call: TRBD2
v_call: TRBV6-6
clone_size: few
j_call: TRBJ2-1
cdr3_aa: CASTRLAGNNEQFF
cdr3_nt: TGTGCCAGCACCCGACTAGCGGGTAACAATGAGCAGTTCTTC

d_call: TRBD2
v_call: TRBV19
clone_size: -
j_call: TRBJ2-3
cdr3_aa: CASQSGGIGTDTQYF
cdr3_nt: TGTGCCAGTCAAAGCGGGGGCATTGGCACAGATACGCAGTATTTT

d_call: TRBD2
v_call: TRBV11-2
clone_size: -
j_call: TRBJ2-6
cdr3_aa: CASSLRVGRGPGANVLTF
cdr3_nt: TGTGCCAGCAGCTTGCGCGTCGGGAGGGGTCCTGGGGCCAACGTCCTGACTTTC

d_call: -
v_call: TRBV7-7
clone_size: -
j_call: TRBJ2-2
cdr3_aa: CASSLAAGADTGELFF
cdr3_nt: TGTGCCAGCAGCTTAGCGGCAGGGGCAGACACCGGGGAGCTGTTTTTT

d_call: -
v_call: TRBV7-2
clone_size: few
j_call: TRBJ2-7
cdr3_aa: CASSLDSEQYF
cdr3_nt: TGTGCCAGCAGCTTAGATAGCGAGCAGTACTTC

d_call: -
v_call: TRBV10-3
clone_size: -
j_call: TRBJ1-1
cdr3_aa: CAIRNTDNTEAFF
cdr3_nt: TGTGCCATCAGGAACACAGATAACACTGAAGCTTTCTTT

d_call: -
v_call: TRBV27
clone_size: few
j_call: TRBJ1-4
cdr3_aa: CASSFLYMTGSNEKLFF
cdr3_nt: TGTGCCAGCAGTTTCCTTTATATGACAGGTTCTAATGAAAAACTGTTTTTT

d_call: TRBD2
v_call: TRBV10-3
clone_size: -
j_call: TRBJ2-7
cdr3_aa: CASSYGGSPYEQYF
cdr3_nt: TGTGCCAGCAGTTATGGCGGGAGTCCCTACGAGCAGTACTTC